Reported below is one T cell receptor (beta chain). The data stem from a study of cytomegalovirus exposure and HLA in healthy donors. PCR primers comprised 60 Vbeta and 13 Jbeta primers. Repertoires were generated with immunoSEQ multiplex PCR, while TCRdb's copy carries only in-frame clones and drops some. The sample shows approximately 120,000 clones, approximately 79% of them seen only once. CDR3 length: 16 residues. V lost 1 base and J lost 6, with 16 bases in between. The germline CDR1 and CDR2 sequences are LNHNV and YYDKDF (reference sequence). The chain joins TRBV15 to TRBJ2-1; D possibly corresponds to TRBD2 (5 bases). The receptor was derived from a man aged 25-45 years in good health and CMV-seronegative. Material: PBMCs. The CDR3 sequence is CATSRGGGRPPNEQFF. CDR3 nucleotide sequence: TGTGCCACCAGCAGAGGGGGTGGGAGACCCCCCAATGAGCAGTTCTTC.